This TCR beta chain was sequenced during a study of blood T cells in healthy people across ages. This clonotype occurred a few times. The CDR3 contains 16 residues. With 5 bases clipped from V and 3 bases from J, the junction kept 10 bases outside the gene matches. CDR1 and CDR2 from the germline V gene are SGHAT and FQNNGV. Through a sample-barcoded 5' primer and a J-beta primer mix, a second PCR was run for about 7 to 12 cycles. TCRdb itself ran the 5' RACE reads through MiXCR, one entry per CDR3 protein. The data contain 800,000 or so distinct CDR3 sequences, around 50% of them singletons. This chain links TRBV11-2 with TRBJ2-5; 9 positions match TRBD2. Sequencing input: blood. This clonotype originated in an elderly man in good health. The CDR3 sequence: CASSALLGLAEETQYF. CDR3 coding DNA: TGTGCCAGCAGCGCGTTATTGGGACTAGCAGAAGAGACCCAGTACTTC.